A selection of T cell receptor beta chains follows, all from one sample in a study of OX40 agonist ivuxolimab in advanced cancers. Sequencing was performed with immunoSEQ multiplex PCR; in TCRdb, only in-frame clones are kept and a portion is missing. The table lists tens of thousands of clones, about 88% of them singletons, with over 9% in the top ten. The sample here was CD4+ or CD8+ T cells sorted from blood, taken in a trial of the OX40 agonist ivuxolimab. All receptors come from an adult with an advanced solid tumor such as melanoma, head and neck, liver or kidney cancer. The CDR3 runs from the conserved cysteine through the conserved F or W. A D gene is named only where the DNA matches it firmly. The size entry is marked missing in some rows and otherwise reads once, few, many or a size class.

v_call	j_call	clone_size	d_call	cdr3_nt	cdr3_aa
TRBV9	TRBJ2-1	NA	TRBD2	TGTGCCAGCAGCGCGCCACGGACTAGCGGGATGGGCGGGGTGAATGAGCAGTTCTTC	CASSAPRTSGMGGVNEQFF
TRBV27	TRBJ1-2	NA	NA	TGTGCCAGCAGTTTAAAACCCTTATCCTATGGCTACACCTTC	CASSLKPLSYGYTF
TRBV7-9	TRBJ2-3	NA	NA	TGTGCCAGCAGCCTACCCAGAACAACAGATACGCAGTATTTT	CASSLPRTTDTQYF
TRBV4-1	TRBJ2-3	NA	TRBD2	TGCGCCAGCAGCCAACCCGGACTAGTGGGCACAGATACGCAGTATTTT	CASSQPGLVGTDTQYF
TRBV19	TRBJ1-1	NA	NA	TGTGCCAGTAGTATAGATCTCGGGTTCGGGCAGGGCATGAACACTGAAGCTTTCTTT	CASSIDLGFGQGMNTEAFF
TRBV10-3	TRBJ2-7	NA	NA	TGTGCCACGAAAACCGGGCCTGGGGCCTCCTACGAGCAGTACTTC	CATKTGPGASYEQYF
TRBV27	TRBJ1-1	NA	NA	TGTGCCAGCAGTGTACATCTTGCCGACCTAGCGACTGAAGCTTTCTTT	CASSVHLADLATEAFF
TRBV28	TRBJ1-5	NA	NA	TGTGCCAGCAGTTTTTGGGGTGGGCACCCTAGCAATCAGCCCCAGCATTTT	CASSFWGGHPSNQPQHF
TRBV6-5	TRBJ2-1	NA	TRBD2	TGTGCCAGCAGTTACTCGAGACTAGCGGGTATCACTGAGCAGTTCTTC	CASSYSRLAGITEQFF
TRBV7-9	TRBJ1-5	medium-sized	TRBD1	TGTGCCAGCAGCCCGTCGGACAGGGGTGCCCAGCATTTT	CASSPSDRGAQHF
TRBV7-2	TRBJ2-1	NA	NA	TGTGCCAGCAGGCCTGATAGCGGCAGCTCCTACAATGAGCAGTTCTTC	CASRPDSGSSYNEQFF
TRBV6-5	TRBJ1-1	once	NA	TGTGCCAGCAGTTACTCGTTTATCACTGAAGCTTTCTTT	CASSYSFITEAFF
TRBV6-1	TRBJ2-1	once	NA	TGTGCCAGCAGTGCCGGCAGGACGCGGATGGCCTCCAATGAGCAGTTCTTC	CASSAGRTRMASNEQFF
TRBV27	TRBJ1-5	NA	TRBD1	TGTGCCAGCAGTTTAGGGGGACAGGGCCCCTCAGGCAATCAGCCCCAGCATTTT	CASSLGGQGPSGNQPQHF
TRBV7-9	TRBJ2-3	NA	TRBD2	TGTGCCAGCAGCTACCCCGGACTAGCGGCAGATACGCAGTATTTT	CASSYPGLAADTQYF
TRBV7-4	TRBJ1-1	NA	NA	TGTGCCAGCAGCTCGTCGGCCACGCAAGACGCTATGAACACTGAAGCTTTCTTT	CASSSSATQDAMNTEAFF
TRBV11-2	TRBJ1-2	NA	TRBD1	TGTGCCAGCAGCTCGAGGGACAGGGGGTTGGACTATGGCTACACCTTC	CASSSRDRGLDYGYTF
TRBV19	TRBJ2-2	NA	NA	TGTGCCGTCCCTTCGGGCGGCACCGGGGAGCTGTTTTTT	CAVPSGGTGELFF
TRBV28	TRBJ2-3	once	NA	TGTGCCAGCAGTTTGCTGGATAACCCCACAGATACGCAGTATTTT	CASSLLDNPTDTQYF
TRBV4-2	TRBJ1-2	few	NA	TGTGCCAGCAGCCAAGAGGGGGCAGGGACCTTTTATGGCTACACCTTC	CASSQEGAGTFYGYTF
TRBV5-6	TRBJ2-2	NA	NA	TGTGCCAGCAGCTTGGGGGGGAACACCGGGGAGCTGTTTTTT	CASSLGGNTGELFF
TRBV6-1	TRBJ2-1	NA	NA	TGTGCCAGCAGTGAACTTACCCCCCTGCGAGTAGAGCAGTTCTTC	CASSELTPLRVEQFF
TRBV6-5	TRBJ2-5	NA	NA	TGTGCCAGCAGTTCTGGACGGCTGGGAGAGACCCAGTACTTC	CASSSGRLGETQYF
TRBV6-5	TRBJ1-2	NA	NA	TGTGCCACCGGACGTCCTCGCTATGGCTACACCTTC	CATGRPRYGYTF
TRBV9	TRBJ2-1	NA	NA	TGTGCCAGCAGCGGGACAGAGGGGTATGAGCAGTTCTTC	CASSGTEGYEQFF
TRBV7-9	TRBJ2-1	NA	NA	TGTGCCAGCAGCTCCGTACGCTATGAGCAGTTCTTC	CASSSVRYEQFF
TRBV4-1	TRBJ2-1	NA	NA	TGCGCCAGCTCAGGGAACAATGAGCAGTTCTTC	CASSGNNEQFF
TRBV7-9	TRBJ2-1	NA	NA	TGTGCCAGCAGCCCCCCGGCCGGGAGTACCAATGAGCAGTTCTTC	CASSPPAGSTNEQFF
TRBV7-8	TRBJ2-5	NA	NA	TGTGCCAGCAGCTTAGCGGAGCATCCGTGGGTTCGGAAGTACTTC	CASSLAEHPWVRKYF
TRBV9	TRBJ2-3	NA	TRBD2	TGTGCCAGCAGCGTAGGGGGTAGCGGGAGTCCGCAGTATTTT	CASSVGGSGSPQYF
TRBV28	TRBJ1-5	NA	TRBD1	TGTGCCAGCAGTTTGAGAGGACAGGGGGCGCGAGGGGATCAGCCCCAGCATTTT	CASSLRGQGARGDQPQHF
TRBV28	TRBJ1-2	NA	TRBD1	TGTGCCAGCAGTGCCGGACAGGGTGTCTATGGCTACACCTTC	CASSAGQGVYGYTF
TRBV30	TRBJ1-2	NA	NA	TGTGCCTGGAGTGAGAGGGTTGTTGATGGCTACACCTTC	CAWSERVVDGYTF
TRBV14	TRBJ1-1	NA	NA	TGTGCCAGCAGCCAGAGGCCAATGAACACTGAAGCTTTCTTT	CASSQRPMNTEAFF
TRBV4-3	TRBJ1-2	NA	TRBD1	TGCGCCAGCAGCCGGGACAGTTCGGCCTTCTATGGCTACACCTTC	CASSRDSSAFYGYTF
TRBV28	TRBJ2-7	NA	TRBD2	TGTGCCAGCAGCCTTGGGGGGGGCTCCTACGAGCAGTACTTC	CASSLGGGSYEQYF
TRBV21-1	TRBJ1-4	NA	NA	TGTGCCAGCAGTCCCCGGACCGCGGCGGTAACTAATGAAAAACTGTTTTTT	CASSPRTAAVTNEKLFF
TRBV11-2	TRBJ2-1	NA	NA	TGTGCCAGCAGCTTAGCGGGTGAGCAGTTCTTC	CASSLAGEQFF
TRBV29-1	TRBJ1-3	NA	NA	TGCAGCGTTCAGATAGGGGGTAAAGTTCTCGGAAACACCATATATTTT	CSVQIGGKVLGNTIYF
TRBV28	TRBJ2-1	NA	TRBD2	TGTGCCAGCAAATTTGCGGGAGGGATGGGGGACAATCAGCAGTTCTTC	CASKFAGGMGDNQQFF